This T cell receptor beta chain derives from a study of blood T cell repertoires in COVID-19. Study at large: From T cells, B-cell-depleted T cells, or PBMCs came the material, which was cDNA or gDNA.

Produced via immunoSEQ multiplex PCR; TCRdb's table is partial and in-frame only. The sample lists hundreds of thousands of clones, roughly 90% occurring once. This CDR3 contains 15 residues. Germline-derived CDR1 and CDR2 are SGDLS and YYNGEE. V was trimmed by 2 bases and J by 1 base, leaving 9 bases between them. The chain employs TRBV9 and TRBJ2-2; tentative D call: TRBD1 (5 bases). Material: peripheral blood. The clonotype was recovered from a man aged 60 to 69 with COVID-19, enrolled during active disease. The CDR3 DNA sequence: TGTGCCAGCAGCGTTTGGCAGGGGAACACCGGGGAGCTGTTTTTT. As protein: CASSVWQGNTGELFF.